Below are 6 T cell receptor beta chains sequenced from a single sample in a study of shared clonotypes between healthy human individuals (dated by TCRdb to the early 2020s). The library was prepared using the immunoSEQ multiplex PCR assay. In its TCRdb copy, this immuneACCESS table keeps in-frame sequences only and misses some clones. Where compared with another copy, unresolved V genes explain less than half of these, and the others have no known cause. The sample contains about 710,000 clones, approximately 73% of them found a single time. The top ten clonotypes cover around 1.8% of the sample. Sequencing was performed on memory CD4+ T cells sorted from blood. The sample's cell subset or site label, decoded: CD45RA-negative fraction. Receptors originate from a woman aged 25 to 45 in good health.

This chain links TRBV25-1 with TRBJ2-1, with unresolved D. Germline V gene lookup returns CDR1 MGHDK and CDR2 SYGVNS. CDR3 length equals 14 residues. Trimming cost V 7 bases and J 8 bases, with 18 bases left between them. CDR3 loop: CASTGLNRNYEQFF. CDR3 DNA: TGTGCCAGCACTGGCCTCAATCGCAACTATGAGCAGTTCTTC.

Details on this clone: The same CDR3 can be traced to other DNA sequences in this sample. The CDR3, as DNA: TGCGCCAGCAGCACTTCTAGCGGTAGCTACAATGAGCAGTTCTTC. It encodes CASSTSSGSYNEQFF. The chain carries TRBV5-1 and TRBJ2-1, with TRBD2 matching over 7 bases. Germline V gives CDR1 SGHRS, CDR2 YFSETQ. The length of the CDR3 is 15 residues. J gave up 3 bases and V 4 bases, and 7 bases lay outside the gene matches.

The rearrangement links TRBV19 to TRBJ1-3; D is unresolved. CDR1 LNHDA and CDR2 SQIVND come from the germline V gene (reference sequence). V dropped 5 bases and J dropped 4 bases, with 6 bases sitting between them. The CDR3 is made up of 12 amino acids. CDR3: CASSFTGNTIYF. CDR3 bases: TGTGCCAGTAGTTTCACGGGAAACACCATATATTTT.

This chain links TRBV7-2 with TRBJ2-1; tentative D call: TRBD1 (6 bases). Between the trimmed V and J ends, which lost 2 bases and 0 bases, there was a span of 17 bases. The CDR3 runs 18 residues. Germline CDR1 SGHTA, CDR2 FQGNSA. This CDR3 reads CASSLYPIQGGSYNEQFF. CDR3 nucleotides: TGTGCCAGCAGCTTATACCCCATACAAGGGGGCTCCTACAATGAGCAGTTCTTC.

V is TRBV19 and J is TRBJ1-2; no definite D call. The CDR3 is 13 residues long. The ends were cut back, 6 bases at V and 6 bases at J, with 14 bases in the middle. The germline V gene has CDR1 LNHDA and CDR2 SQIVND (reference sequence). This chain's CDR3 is CASRRTLPNGYTF. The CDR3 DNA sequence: TGTGCCAGTAGAAGGACCCTGCCAAATGGCTACACCTTC.

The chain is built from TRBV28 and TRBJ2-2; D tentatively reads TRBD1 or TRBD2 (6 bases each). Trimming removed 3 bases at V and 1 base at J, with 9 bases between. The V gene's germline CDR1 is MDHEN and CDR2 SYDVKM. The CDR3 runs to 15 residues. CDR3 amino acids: CASSFEGGNTGELFF. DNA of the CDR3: TGTGCCAGCAGTTTCGAGGGGGGGAACACCGGGGAGCTGTTTTTT.